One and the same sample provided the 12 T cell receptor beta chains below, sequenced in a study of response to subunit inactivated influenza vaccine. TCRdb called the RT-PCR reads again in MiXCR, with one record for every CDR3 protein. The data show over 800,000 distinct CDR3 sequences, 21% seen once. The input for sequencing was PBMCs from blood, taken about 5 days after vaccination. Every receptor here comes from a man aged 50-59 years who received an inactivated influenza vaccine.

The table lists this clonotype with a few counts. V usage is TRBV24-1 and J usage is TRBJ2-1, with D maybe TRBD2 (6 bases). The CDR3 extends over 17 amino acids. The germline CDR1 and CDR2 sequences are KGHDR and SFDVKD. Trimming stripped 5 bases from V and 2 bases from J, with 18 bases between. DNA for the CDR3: TGTGCCACCAGTGTAGGGGACTCCAGGCCCCCCTACAATGAGCAGTTCTTC. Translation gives CATSVGDSRPPYNEQFF.

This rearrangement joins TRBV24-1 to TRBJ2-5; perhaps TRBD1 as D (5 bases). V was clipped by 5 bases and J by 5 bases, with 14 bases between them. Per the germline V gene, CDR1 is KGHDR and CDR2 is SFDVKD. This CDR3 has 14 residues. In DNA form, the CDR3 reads TGTGCCACCAGTGCGTCAGGGCCTGTGGAGACCCAGTACTTC. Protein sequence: CATSASGPVETQYF.

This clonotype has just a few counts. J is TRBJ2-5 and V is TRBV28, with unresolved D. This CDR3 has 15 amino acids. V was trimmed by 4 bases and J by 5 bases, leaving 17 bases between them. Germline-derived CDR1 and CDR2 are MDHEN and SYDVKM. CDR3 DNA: TGTGCCAGCAGTTACCTCATAATTGGAAAGGAGACCCAGTACTTC. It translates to CASSYLIIGKETQYF.

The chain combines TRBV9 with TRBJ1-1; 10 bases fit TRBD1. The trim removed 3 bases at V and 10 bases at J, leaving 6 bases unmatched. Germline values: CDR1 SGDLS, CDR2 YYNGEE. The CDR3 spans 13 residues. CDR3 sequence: CASSADRGPGAFF. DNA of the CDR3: TGTGCCAGCAGCGCAGACAGGGGGCCGGGAGCTTTCTTT.

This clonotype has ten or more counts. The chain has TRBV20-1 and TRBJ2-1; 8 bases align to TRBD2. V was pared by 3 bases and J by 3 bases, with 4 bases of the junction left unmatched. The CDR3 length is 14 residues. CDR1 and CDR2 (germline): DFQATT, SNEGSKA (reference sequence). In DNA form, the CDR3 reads TGCAGTGCTAGCGGGGGGGAGGTCTACAATGAGCAGTTCTTC. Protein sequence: CSASGGEVYNEQFF.

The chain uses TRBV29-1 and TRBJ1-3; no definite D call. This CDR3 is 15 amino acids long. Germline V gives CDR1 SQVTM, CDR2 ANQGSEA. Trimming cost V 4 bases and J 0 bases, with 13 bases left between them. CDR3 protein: CSVVSAGRSGNTIYF. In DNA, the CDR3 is TGCAGCGTTGTATCGGCAGGCCGCTCTGGAAACACCATATATTTT.

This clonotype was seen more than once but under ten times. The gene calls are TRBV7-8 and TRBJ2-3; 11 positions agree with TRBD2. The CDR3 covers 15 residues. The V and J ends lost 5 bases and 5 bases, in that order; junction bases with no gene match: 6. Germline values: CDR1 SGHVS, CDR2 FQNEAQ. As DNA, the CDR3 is TGTGCCAGCAGCCCTAGCGGGGGGCTTGGAGATACGCAGTATTTT. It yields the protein CASSPSGGLGDTQYF.

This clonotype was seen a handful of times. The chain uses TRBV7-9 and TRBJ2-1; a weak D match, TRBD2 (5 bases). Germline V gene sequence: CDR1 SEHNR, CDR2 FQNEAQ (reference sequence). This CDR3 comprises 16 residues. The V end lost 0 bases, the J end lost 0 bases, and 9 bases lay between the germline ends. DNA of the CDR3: TGTGCCAGCAGCTTAGCGCTAGCCCCCTCCTACAATGAGCAGTTCTTC. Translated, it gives CASSLALAPSYNEQFF. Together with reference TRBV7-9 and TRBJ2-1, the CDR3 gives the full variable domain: DTGVSQNPRHKITKRGQNVTFRCDPISEHNRLYWYRQTLGQGPEFLTYFQNEAQLEKSRLLSDRFSAERPKGSFSTLEIQRTEQGDSAMYLCASSLALAPSYNEQFFGPGTRLTVL.

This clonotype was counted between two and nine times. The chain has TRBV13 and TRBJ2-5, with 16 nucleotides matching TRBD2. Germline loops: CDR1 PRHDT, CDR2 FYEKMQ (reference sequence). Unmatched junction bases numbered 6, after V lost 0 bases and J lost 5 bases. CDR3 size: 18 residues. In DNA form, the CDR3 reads TGTGCCAGCAGCTTAGGAGGGACTAGCGGGAGGGCCGGTGAGACCCAGTACTTC. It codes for CASSLGGTSGRAGETQYF.

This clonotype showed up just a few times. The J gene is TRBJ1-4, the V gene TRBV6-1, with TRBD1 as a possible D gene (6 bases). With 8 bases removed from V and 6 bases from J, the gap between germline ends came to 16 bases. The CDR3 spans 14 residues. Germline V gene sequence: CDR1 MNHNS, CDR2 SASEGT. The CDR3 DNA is TGTGCCAGCCGCCCATTCGGGGGCTATGAAAAACTGTTTTTT. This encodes CASRPFGGYEKLFF.

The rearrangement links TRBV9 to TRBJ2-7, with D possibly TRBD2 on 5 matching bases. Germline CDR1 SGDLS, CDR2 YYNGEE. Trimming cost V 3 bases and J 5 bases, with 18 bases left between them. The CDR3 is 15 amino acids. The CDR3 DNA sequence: TGTGCCAGCAGCGCTCGTGATGAGGGTAGCCACGAGCAGTACTTC. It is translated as CASSARDEGSHEQYF.

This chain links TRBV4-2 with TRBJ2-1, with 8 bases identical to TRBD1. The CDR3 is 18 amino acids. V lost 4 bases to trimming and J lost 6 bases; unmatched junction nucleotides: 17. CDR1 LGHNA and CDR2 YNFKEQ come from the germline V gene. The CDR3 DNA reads TGTGCCAGCAGCCCAGAGGGCAGGGGGCGTCACCGGTCCAATGAGCAGTTCTTC. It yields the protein CASSPEGRGRHRSNEQFF.